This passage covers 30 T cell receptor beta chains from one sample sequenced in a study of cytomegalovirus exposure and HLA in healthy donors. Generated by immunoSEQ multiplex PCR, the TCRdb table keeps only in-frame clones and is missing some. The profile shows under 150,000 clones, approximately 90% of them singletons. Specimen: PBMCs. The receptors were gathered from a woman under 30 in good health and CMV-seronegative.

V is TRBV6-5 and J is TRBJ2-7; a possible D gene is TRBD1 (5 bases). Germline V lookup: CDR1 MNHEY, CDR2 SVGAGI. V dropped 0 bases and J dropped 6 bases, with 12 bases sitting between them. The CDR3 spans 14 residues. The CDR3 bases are TGTGCCAGCAGTTACTCCAGGGATTGGGTCGAGCAGTACTTC. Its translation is CASSYSRDWVEQYF.

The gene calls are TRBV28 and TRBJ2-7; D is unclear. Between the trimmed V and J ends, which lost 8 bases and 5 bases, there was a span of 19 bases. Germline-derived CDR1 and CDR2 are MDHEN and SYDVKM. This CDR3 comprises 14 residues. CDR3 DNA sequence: TGTGCCAGCGCCCTGTCAGGTAGTTTCCACGAGCAGTACTTC. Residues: CASALSGSFHEQYF.

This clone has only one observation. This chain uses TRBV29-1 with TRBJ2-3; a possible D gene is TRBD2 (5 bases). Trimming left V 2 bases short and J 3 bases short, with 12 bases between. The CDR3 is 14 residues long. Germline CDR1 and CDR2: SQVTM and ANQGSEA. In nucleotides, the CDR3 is TGCAGCGTTGAACTAGCAGATAAAACAGATACGCAGTATTTT. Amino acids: CSVELADKTDTQYF.

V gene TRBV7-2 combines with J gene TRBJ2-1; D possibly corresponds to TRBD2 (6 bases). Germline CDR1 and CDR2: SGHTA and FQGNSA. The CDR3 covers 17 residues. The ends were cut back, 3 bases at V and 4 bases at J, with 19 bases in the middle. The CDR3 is CASSFKGFSGPYNEQFF. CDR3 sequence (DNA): TGTGCCAGCAGCTTTAAAGGCTTTAGCGGACCGTACAATGAGCAGTTCTTC.

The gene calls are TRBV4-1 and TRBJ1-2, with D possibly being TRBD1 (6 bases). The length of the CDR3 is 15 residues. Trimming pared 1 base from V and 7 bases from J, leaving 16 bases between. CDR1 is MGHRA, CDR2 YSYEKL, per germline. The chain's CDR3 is CASSQGPGRGRGYTF. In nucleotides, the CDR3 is TGCGCCAGCAGCCAAGGGCCCGGCAGGGGACGTGGCTACACCTTC.

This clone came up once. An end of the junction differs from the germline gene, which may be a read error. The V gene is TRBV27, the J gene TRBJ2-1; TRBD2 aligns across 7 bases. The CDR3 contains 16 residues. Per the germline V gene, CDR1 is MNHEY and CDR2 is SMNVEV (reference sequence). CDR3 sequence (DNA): TGTGCCAGCAGTGTATCGGGTCTAGCGGACTACAATGAGCAGTTCTTC. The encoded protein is CASSVSGLADYNEQFF.

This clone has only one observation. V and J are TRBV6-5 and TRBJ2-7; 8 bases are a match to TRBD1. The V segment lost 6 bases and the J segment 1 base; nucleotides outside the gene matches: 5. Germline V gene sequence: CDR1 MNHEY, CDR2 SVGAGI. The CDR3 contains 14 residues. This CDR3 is CASRGQGGSYEQYF. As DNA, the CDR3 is TGTGCCAGCAGAGGACAGGGTGGTTCCTACGAGCAGTACTTC.

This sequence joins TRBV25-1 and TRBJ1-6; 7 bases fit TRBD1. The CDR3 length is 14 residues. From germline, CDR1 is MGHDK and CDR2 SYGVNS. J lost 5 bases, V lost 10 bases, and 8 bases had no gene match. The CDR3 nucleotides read TGTGCCATGAACAGGGGTTCCGATAATTCACCCCTCCACTTT. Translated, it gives CAMNRGSDNSPLHF.

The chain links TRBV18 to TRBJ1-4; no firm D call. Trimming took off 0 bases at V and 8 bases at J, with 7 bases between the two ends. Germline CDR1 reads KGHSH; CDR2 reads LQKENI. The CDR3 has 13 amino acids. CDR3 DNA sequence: TGTGCCAGCTCACCACCGGGCGAGGAAAAACTGTTTTTT. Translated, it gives CASSPPGEEKLFF. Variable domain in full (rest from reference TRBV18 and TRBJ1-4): NAGVMQNPRHLVRRRGQEARLRCSPMKGHSHVYWYRQLPEEGLKFMVYLQKENIIDESGMPKERFSAEFPKEGPSILRIQQVVRGDSAAYFCASSPPGEEKLFFGSGTQLSVL.

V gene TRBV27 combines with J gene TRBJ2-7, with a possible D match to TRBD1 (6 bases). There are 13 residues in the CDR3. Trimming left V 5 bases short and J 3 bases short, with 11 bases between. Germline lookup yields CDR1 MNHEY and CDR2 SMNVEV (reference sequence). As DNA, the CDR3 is TGTGCCAGCAGTACCGGGACATACTACGAGCAGTACTTC. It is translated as CASSTGTYYEQYF.

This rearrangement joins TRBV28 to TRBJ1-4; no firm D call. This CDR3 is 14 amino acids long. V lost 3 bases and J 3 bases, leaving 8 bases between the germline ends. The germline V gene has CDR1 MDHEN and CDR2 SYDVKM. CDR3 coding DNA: TGTGCCAGCAGTTTTGAGCAAGCTAATGAAAAACTGTTTTTT. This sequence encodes CASSFEQANEKLFF.

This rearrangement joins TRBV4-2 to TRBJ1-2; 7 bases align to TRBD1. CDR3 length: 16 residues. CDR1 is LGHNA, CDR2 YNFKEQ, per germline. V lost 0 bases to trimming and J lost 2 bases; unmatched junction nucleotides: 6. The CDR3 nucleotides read TGTGCCAGCAGCCAAGAAGGGGGCGAACTAAACTATGGCTACACCTTC. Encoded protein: CASSQEGGELNYGYTF.

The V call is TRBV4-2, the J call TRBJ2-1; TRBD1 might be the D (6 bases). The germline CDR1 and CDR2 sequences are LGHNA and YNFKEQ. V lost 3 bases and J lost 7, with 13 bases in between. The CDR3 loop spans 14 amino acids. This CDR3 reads CASSHQKQGNEQFF. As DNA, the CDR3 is TGTGCCAGCAGCCACCAAAAACAGGGTAATGAGCAGTTCTTC.

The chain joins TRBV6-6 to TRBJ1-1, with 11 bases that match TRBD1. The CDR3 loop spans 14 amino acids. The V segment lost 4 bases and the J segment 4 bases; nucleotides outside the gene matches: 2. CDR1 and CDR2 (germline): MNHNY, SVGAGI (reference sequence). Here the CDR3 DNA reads TGTGCCAGCAGTTTAGGGACAGGGGGCACTGAAGCTTTCTTT. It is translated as CASSLGTGGTEAFF.

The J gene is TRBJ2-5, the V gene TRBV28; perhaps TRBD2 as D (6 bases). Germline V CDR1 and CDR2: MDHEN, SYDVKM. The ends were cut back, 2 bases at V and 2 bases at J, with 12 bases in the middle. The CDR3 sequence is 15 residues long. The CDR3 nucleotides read TGTGCCAGCAGTTTAGGTTCGGCGGGACAAGAGACCCAGTACTTC. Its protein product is CASSLGSAGQETQYF.

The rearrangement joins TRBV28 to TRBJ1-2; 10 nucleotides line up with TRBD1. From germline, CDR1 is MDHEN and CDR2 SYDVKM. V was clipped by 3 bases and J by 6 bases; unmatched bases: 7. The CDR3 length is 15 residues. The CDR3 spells CASSLPGTGVDGYTF. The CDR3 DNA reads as TGTGCCAGCAGTTTGCCCGGGACAGGGGTGGATGGCTACACCTTC.

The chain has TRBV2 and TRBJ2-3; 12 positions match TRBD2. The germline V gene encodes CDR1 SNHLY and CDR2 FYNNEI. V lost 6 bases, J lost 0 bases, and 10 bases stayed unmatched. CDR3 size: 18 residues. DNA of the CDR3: TGTGCCAGCAGCTCTGGACTAGCGGGAAAATCTAGCACAGATACGCAGTATTTT. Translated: CASSSGLAGKSSTDTQYF. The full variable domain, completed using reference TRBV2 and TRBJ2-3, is EPEVTQTPSHQVTQMGQEVILRCVPISNHLYFYWYRQILGQKVEFLVSFYNNEISEKSEIFDDQFSVERPDGSNFTLKIRSTKLEDSAMYFCASSSGLAGKSSTDTQYFGPGTRLTVL.

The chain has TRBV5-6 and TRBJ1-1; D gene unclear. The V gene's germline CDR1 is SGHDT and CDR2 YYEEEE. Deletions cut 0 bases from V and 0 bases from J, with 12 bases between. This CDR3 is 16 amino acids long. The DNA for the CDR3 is TGTGCCAGCAGCTTGGCCGCCCAGATCATGAACACTGAAGCTTTCTTT. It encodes CASSLAAQIMNTEAFF. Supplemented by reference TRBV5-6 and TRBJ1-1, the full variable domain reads DAGVTQSPTHLIKTRGQQVTLRCSPKSGHDTVSWYQQALGQGPQFIFQYYEEEERQRGNFPDRFSGHQFPNYSSELNVNALLLGDSALYLCASSLAAQIMNTEAFFGQGTRLTVV.

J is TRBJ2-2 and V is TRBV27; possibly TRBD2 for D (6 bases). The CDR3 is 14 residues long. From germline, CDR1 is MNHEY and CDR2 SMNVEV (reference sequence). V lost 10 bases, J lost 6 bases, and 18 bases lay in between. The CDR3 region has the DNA TGTGCCACCTCACGACGGAGGGTCGCCGGGGAGCTGTTTTTT. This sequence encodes CATSRRRVAGELFF.

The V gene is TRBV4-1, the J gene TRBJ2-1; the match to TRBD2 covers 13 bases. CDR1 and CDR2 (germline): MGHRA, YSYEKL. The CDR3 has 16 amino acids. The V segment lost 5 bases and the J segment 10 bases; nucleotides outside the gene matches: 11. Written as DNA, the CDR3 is TGCGCCAGCAGCACCGGACTAGCGGGGGCTTGGGGGGAGCAGTTCTTC. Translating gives CASSTGLAGAWGEQFF.

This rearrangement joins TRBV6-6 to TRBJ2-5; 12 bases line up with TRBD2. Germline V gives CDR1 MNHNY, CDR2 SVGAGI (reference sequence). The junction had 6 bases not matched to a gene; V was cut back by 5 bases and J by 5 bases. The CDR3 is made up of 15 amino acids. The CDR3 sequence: CASSQTSGGGETQYF. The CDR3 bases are TGTGCCAGCAGTCAGACTAGCGGGGGCGGGGAGACCCAGTACTTC.

The CDR3 DNA reads TGTGCCAGCAGCCGACTGCGGGGGGGTGAAGCTTTCTTT. Encoded protein: CASSRLRGGEAFF. V and J are TRBV6-5 and TRBJ1-1; TRBD1 is a possible D gene (5 bases). V was clipped by 6 bases and J by 7 bases, with 15 bases between them. Per the germline V gene, CDR1 is MNHEY and CDR2 is SVGAGI. This CDR3 contains 13 residues.

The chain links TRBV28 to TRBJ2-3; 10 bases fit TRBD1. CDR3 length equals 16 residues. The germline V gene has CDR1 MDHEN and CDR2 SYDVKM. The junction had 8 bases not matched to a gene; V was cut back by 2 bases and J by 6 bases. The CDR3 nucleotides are TGTGCCAGCAGTTTAATCCCGGGACAGGGGAGGGATACGCAGTATTTT. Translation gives CASSLIPGQGRDTQYF.

CDR3 residues: CASSYASGTSVRGYTF. The CDR3 nucleotides read TGTGCCAGCAGTTACGCATCCGGGACAAGCGTTCGGGGCTACACCTTC. V gene TRBV28 combines with J gene TRBJ1-2; D is perhaps TRBD1 (6 bases). V was shortened by 4 bases and J by 8 bases, with 23 bases between the two germline ends. Germline-derived CDR1 and CDR2 are MDHEN and SYDVKM. The CDR3 is made up of 16 amino acids.

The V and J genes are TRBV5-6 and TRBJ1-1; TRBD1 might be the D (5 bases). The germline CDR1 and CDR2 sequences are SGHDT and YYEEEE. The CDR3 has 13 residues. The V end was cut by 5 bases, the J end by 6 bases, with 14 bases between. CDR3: CASSWGRGAEAFF. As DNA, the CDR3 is TGTGCCAGCAGTTGGGGGAGGGGAGCTGAAGCTTTCTTT.

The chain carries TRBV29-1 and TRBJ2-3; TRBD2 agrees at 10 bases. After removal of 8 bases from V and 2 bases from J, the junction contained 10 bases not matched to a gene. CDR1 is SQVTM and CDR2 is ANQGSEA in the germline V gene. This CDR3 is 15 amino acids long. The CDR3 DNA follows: TGCAGCTCCTCCGGGACTAGCGCCTCCACAGATACGCAGTATTTT. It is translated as CSSSGTSASTDTQYF.

Written as DNA, the CDR3 is TGTGCCAGCAGAAGCGGGGGGGACAATGAGCAGTTCTTC. The encoded protein is CASRSGGDNEQFF. This chain connects TRBV28 to TRBJ2-1; TRBD2 matches 10 bases. Germline V gene data show CDR1 as MDHEN and CDR2 as SYDVKM. This CDR3 region has 13 residues. J was trimmed by 5 bases and V by 6 bases; bases with no gene match: 1.

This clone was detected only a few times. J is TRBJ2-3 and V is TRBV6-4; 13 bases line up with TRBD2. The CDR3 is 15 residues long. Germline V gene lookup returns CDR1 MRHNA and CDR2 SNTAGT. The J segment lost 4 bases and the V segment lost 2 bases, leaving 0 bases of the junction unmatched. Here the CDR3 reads CASSDTSGGADTQYF. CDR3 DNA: TGTGCCAGCAGTGACACTAGCGGGGGGGCAGATACGCAGTATTTT.

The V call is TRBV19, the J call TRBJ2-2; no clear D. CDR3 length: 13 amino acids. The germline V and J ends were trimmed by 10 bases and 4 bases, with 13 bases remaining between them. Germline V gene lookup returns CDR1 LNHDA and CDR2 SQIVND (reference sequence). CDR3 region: CATTSRSTGELFF. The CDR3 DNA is TGTGCCACCACTTCCAGGTCCACCGGGGAGCTGTTTTTT. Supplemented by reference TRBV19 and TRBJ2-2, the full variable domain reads DGGITQSPKYLFRKEGQNVTLSCEQNLNHDAMYWYRQDPGQGLRLIYYSQIVNDFQKGDIAEGYSVSREKKESFPLTVTSAQKNPTAFYLCATTSRSTGELFFGEGSRLTVL.

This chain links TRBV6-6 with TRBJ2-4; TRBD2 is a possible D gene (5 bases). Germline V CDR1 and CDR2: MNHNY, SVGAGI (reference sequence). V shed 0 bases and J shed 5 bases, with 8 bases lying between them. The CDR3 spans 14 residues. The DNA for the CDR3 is TGTGCCAGCAGTTACTCGTTGAGGGAAAACATTCAGTACTTC. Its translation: CASSYSLRENIQYF.